These T cell receptor beta chains were read from a single sample in a study of shared clonotypes between healthy human individuals. Some clones are missing from TCRdb's copy, which holds only in-frame ones; the method was immunoSEQ multiplex PCR. The sample contains some 2.3 million clones, approximately 93% of which appear only once. The sequenced sample consisted of naive CD4+ T cells from PBMCs. The source is a man younger than 35 in good health. Some clones in this sample may be carry-over from other donors' samples. CDR3s include the opening cysteine and the closing phenylalanine or tryptophan. The order of the fields is V gene, D gene, J gene, clone size, CDR3 DNA, CDR3 protein. The D gene is left open where the match is weak. Not all rows give a size; the values are once, few, many and, for expanded clones, a class.

V: TRBV19; D: .; J: TRBJ1-4; size: .; DNA: TGTGCCAGTAGTTGGACCGGGGGCTTGGGGGAAAAACTGTTTTTT; CDR3: CASSWTGGLGEKLFF
V: TRBV4-3; D: TRBD2; J: TRBJ2-7; size: .; DNA: TGCGCCAGCAGCCAGGCCACTAGCGGGAGCGGCGAGCAGTACTTC; CDR3: CASSQATSGSGEQYF
V: TRBV18; D: TRBD1; J: TRBJ1-2; size: .; DNA: TGTGCCAGCTCACCCCTACAGGGGGAGAACTATGGCTACACCTTC; CDR3: CASSPLQGENYGYTF
V: TRBV30; D: TRBD1; J: TRBJ1-6; size: .; DNA: TGTGCCTGGAGTGGGACAGGGGCAAGTCCGACATCACCCCTCCACTTT; CDR3: CAWSGTGASPTSPLHF
V: TRBV9; D: TRBD2; J: TRBJ2-1; size: .; DNA: TGTGCCAGCAGCCCCCGCCTAGTAGCGGGAGACAATGAGCAGTTCTTC; CDR3: CASSPRLVAGDNEQFF
V: TRBV28; D: TRBD1; J: TRBJ1-4; size: .; DNA: TGTGCCAGCAGTCCCCTCGACAGGGCGGGGGAAAAACTGTTTTTT; CDR3: CASSPLDRAGEKLFF
V: TRBV5-1; D: .; J: TRBJ1-3; size: .; DNA: TGCGCCAGCAGCTTAGAGGGCAGAAACACCATATATTTT; CDR3: CASSLEGRNTIYF
V: TRBV5-6; D: .; J: TRBJ1-1; size: .; DNA: TGTGCCAGCAGCCGACTCGCCACTGAAGCTTTCTTT; CDR3: CASSRLATEAFF
V: TRBV7-2; D: TRBD1; J: TRBJ2-3; size: .; DNA: TGTGCCAGCAGCTTCCCACAGGGGTCTAGCACAGATACGCAGTATTTT; CDR3: CASSFPQGSSTDTQYF
V: TRBV28; D: .; J: TRBJ2-2; size: .; DNA: TGTGCCAGCACCCCCTGGGCCGTGAACACCGGGGAGCTGTTTTTT; CDR3: CASTPWAVNTGELFF
V: TRBV5-1; D: .; J: TRBJ2-7; size: .; DNA: TGCGCCAGCAGCTTATGGGACCGCCCCTCCTACGAGCAGTACTTC; CDR3: CASSLWDRPSYEQYF
V: TRBV5-6; D: TRBD1; J: TRBJ1-4; size: .; DNA: TGTGCCAGCAGCGCGACAGGGGTTGAGGGTGAAAAACTGTTTTTT; CDR3: CASSATGVEGEKLFF
V: TRBV9; D: .; J: TRBJ2-3; size: .; DNA: TGTGCCAGCAGTGTAGGCAGAGGCACAGATACGCAGTATTTT; CDR3: CASSVGRGTDTQYF
V: TRBV5-1; D: .; J: TRBJ1-3; size: .; DNA: TGCGCCAGCAGCTTGGAGGGCTACCCGGCAGGAAACACCATATATTTT; CDR3: CASSLEGYPAGNTIYF
V: TRBV19; D: TRBD2; J: TRBJ2-5; size: .; DNA: TGTGCCAGTAGTATTGGGACTAGCGGGAGAGGTGAGACCCAGTACTTC; CDR3: CASSIGTSGRGETQYF
V: TRBV7-2; D: TRBD2; J: TRBJ2-1; size: once; DNA: TGTGCCAGCAGCTTACTTCCGACTAGCGGGAGGTCCGAGCAGTTCTTC; CDR3: CASSLLPTSGRSEQFF
V: TRBV11-3; D: .; J: TRBJ2-2; size: .; DNA: TGTGCCAGCAGCTTAAGGGGCACCGGGGAGCTGTTTTTT; CDR3: CASSLRGTGELFF
V: TRBV6-6; D: .; J: TRBJ1-2; size: .; DNA: TGTGCCAGCAGTTACTCGTTAGACGCTAACTATGGCTACACCTTC; CDR3: CASSYSLDANYGYTF
V: TRBV5-1; D: TRBD2; J: TRBJ2-7; size: .; DNA: TGCGCCAGCAGCCTCGGGACTAGCGGGAGGGTCTCCTACGAGCAGTACTTC; CDR3: CASSLGTSGRVSYEQYF
V: TRBV6-1; D: TRBD2; J: TRBJ2-1; size: .; DNA: TGTGCCAGCAGTGTAGGGACTAGCGGTCTCTCCTACAATGAGCAGTTCTTC; CDR3: CASSVGTSGLSYNEQFF
V: TRBV28; D: .; J: TRBJ1-4; size: .; DNA: TGTGCCAGCACCCCTTCGACGGTAGTCCAACAAGAAAAACTGTTTTTT; CDR3: CASTPSTVVQQEKLFF
V: TRBV11-2; D: .; J: TRBJ2-5; size: .; DNA: TGTGCCAGCAGCTTAGTAGTAGGGGTAGAGACCCAGTACTTC; CDR3: CASSLVVGVETQYF
V: TRBV19; D: .; J: TRBJ2-1; size: .; DNA: TGTGCCAGTAGTAAAGGGGACTGGAGCTCCTACAATGAGCAGTTCTTC; CDR3: CASSKGDWSSYNEQFF
V: TRBV5-1; D: .; J: TRBJ2-2; size: .; DNA: TGCGCCACGCACGCCGGGACACCGAGCACCGGGGAGCTGTTTTTT; CDR3: CATHAGTPSTGELFF
V: TRBV18; D: .; J: TRBJ2-1; size: .; DNA: TGTGCCAGCTCTTGGACAGAGGCCTACAATGAGCAGTTCTTC; CDR3: CASSWTEAYNEQFF
V: TRBV9; D: .; J: TRBJ2-2; size: .; DNA: TGTGCCAGCAGCGTAACAGGGTATGGGGCCGGGGAGCTGTTTTTT; CDR3: CASSVTGYGAGELFF
V: TRBV5-1; D: .; J: TRBJ2-2; size: once; DNA: TGCGCCAGCAGCTTCATGCGGCGGGATCGAGCCGGGGAGCTGTTTTTT; CDR3: CASSFMRRDRAGELFF
V: TRBV18; D: .; J: TRBJ2-1; size: once; DNA: TGTGCCAGCTCACCACCCAACCCGGGGCGGAACAATGAGCAGTTCTTC; CDR3: CASSPPNPGRNNEQFF
V: TRBV5-1; D: TRBD1; J: TRBJ2-3; size: .; DNA: TGCGCCAGCAGCTTCGGGACAGGGGCAGATACGCAGTATTTT; CDR3: CASSFGTGADTQYF
V: TRBV15; D: TRBD2; J: TRBJ2-1; size: .; DNA: TGTGCCACCAGCAGAGATACGGCGGGAGAGGATTTCTTC; CDR3: CATSRDTAGEDFF
V: TRBV27; D: .; J: TRBJ1-2; size: .; DNA: TGTGCCAGCAGTTTCCGCTGGGAGGCAAACTATGGCTACACCTTC; CDR3: CASSFRWEANYGYTF
V: TRBV6-1; D: TRBD1; J: TRBJ1-2; size: .; DNA: TGTGCCAGCAGTGCAAGGGGGACAGGGGCTAACTATGGCTACACCTTC; CDR3: CASSARGTGANYGYTF
V: TRBV5-4; D: .; J: TRBJ2-5; size: .; DNA: TGTGCCAGCAGCTTGCGGGCAGGGCAAGAGACCCAGTACTTC; CDR3: CASSLRAGQETQYF
V: TRBV5-4; D: TRBD1; J: TRBJ2-7; size: .; DNA: TGTGCCAGCAGCTCCCGCGGGACAGGGGCCTACGAGCAGTACTTC; CDR3: CASSSRGTGAYEQYF
V: TRBV28; D: TRBD1; J: TRBJ2-1; size: .; DNA: TGTGCCAGCCACTACCCCGGACAGGGGATAAATGAGCAGTTCTTC; CDR3: CASHYPGQGINEQFF
V: TRBV29-1; D: .; J: TRBJ2-3; size: .; DNA: TGCAGCTCGCAGGGTCACCCAGGGACAGATACGCAGTATTTT; CDR3: CSSQGHPGTDTQYF
V: TRBV30; D: .; J: TRBJ2-3; size: .; DNA: TGTGCCTGGAGTGTCTCAGATACGCAGTATTTT; CDR3: CAWSVSDTQYF
V: TRBV6-5; D: .; J: TRBJ1-5; size: .; DNA: TGTGCCAGCAGCCAAACGTTGGGTAGCAATCAGCCCCAGCATTTT; CDR3: CASSQTLGSNQPQHF
V: TRBV7-6; D: .; J: TRBJ1-5; size: .; DNA: TGTGCCAGCAGCTTACAGGGGAATCAGCCCCAGCATTTT; CDR3: CASSLQGNQPQHF
V: TRBV11-3; D: TRBD1; J: TRBJ2-3; size: .; DNA: TGTGCCAGCAGCTTGGGGACAGGGTTAACAGATACGCAGTATTTT; CDR3: CASSLGTGLTDTQYF
V: TRBV6-5; D: TRBD1; J: TRBJ1-1; size: .; DNA: TGTGCCAGCATAAGACCAGGGGGCACTGAAGCTTTCTTT; CDR3: CASIRPGGTEAFF
V: TRBV19; D: .; J: TRBJ1-5; size: .; DNA: TGTGCCAGTAGGCCTTCTTGGGGGGGCCCTCAGCCCCAGCATTTT; CDR3: CASRPSWGGPQPQHF
V: TRBV1; D: .; J: TRBJ2-1; size: .; DNA: TGCACCACCCGACTTCGTCGCTCCCGCTACAATGAGCAGTTCTTC; CDR3: CTTRLRRSRYNEQFF
V: TRBV28; D: TRBD2; J: TRBJ2-2; size: .; DNA: TGTGCCAGCAGTCGGACTAGCGGGAGAGACACCGGGGAGCTGTTTTTT; CDR3: CASSRTSGRDTGELFF
V: TRBV4-1; D: .; J: TRBJ1-5; size: .; DNA: TGCGCCAGCAGCCAAGGGGTAATAACCAATCAGCCCCAGCATTTT; CDR3: CASSQGVITNQPQHF
V: TRBV18; D: TRBD1; J: TRBJ1-1; size: .; DNA: TGTGCCAGCTCATCCCGCCGGGACAGCACTGAAGCTTTCTTT; CDR3: CASSSRRDSTEAFF
V: TRBV28; D: .; J: TRBJ2-3; size: .; DNA: TGTGCCAGTAGACCTGCGGGTGACACAGATACGCAGTATTTT; CDR3: CASRPAGDTDTQYF
V: TRBV5-1; D: TRBD1; J: TRBJ2-7; size: .; DNA: TGCGCCAGCAGCTCGGGGACAGAGACGGGGATAAAGTACTTC; CDR3: CASSSGTETGIKYF
V: TRBV4-2; D: TRBD2; J: TRBJ2-6; size: .; DNA: TGTGCCAGCAGCCAGCATTTTTTTACTAGCGGGCCATTCTCTGGGGCCAACGTCCTGACTTTC; CDR3: CASSQHFFTSGPFSGANVLTF
V: TRBV18; D: .; J: TRBJ1-1; size: .; DNA: TGTGCCAGCTCACCACCGTCCCAGGGAATTAACACTGAAGCTTTCTTT; CDR3: CASSPPSQGINTEAFF
V: TRBV6-1; D: .; J: TRBJ2-2; size: .; DNA: TGTGCCAGCAGTGAAGTCGGAAGCACCTACCCTGTGTTTTTT; CDR3: CASSEVGSTYPVFF